The 20 T cell receptor beta chains below come from one sample, sequenced in a study of T cells in Graves' hyperthyroidism and ophthalmopathy. RNA transcripts were the template for amplifying TCR beta CDR3 regions. The study used the HTBI primer set for a first-round RT-PCR of the TCR CDR3. Using its own MiXCR run on the multiplex PCR reads, TCRdb lists one record per CDR3 protein. Of under 400,000 distinct CDR3 sequences in the sample, approximately 15% were seen once. The specimen sequenced was blood. Every receptor here comes from a woman aged 55-75 years with Graves' hyperthyroidism.

This clonotype appeared many times. This rearrangement joins TRBV6-2 or TRBV6-3 to TRBJ2-1; no reliable D call. The CDR3 is 13 amino acids. Germline V gene sequence: CDR1 MNHEY, CDR2 SVGEGT. The V and J ends lost 9 bases and 7 bases respectively, with 16 bases between them. The CDR3, as DNA: TGTGCCAGTGCAGGTATTAGTGGAAATGAGCAGTTCTTC. Protein product: CASAGISGNEQFF.

This clonotype occurred a few times. This chain connects TRBV15 to TRBJ2-7, with 8 bases identical to TRBD2. The V segment lost 3 bases and the J segment 3 bases; nucleotides outside the gene matches: 4. The CDR3 is made up of 14 amino acids. The germline V gene has CDR1 LNHNV and CDR2 YYDKDF (reference sequence). The CDR3: CATSRVAGSYEQYF. CDR3 DNA sequence: TGTGCCACCAGCAGGGTAGCGGGAAGCTACGAGCAGTACTTC.

The J gene is TRBJ2-5, the V gene TRBV19; D is perhaps TRBD1 (5 bases). The germline V and J ends were trimmed by 3 bases and 7 bases, with 21 bases remaining between them. The CDR3 length is 16 residues. Germline CDR1 reads LNHDA; CDR2 reads SQIVND (reference sequence). CDR3 nucleotides: TGTGCCAGTAGTATCGGTCGTAGGGGAAAAGGGTGGACCCAGTACTTC. This translates into CASSIGRRGKGWTQYF.

As regards this clonotype: A much more abundant neighbour one base away suggests this may be a read error. The limits of the CDR3 on the DNA are not certain, so only TCRdb's listed CDR3 is given. The chain couples TRBV12-3 or TRBV12-4 to TRBJ2-1. From its first to its last residue, the CDR3 has 13 amino acids. The CDR3 loop reads CASSSSRHEEQFF.

This rearrangement joins TRBV28 to TRBJ2-6, with TRBD1 as a possible D gene (5 bases). The CDR3 runs to 18 residues. Germline CDR1 reads MDHEN; CDR2 reads SYDVKM. V was trimmed by 3 bases and J by 4 bases, leaving 19 bases between them. CDR3 coding DNA: TGTGCCAGCAGTTTGCCCTCAAGGGGCGTGGCGGGGGCCAACGTCCTGACTTTC. It encodes CASSLPSRGVAGANVLTF.

The CDR3 coding sequence is TGTGCCAGTGAGTCGGGGGCTGGGGCCAACGTCCTGACTTTC. This sequence encodes CASESGAGANVLTF. The chain has TRBV19 and TRBJ2-6; possible D gene TRBD2, 6 bases. V was trimmed by 8 bases and J by 2 bases, leaving 10 bases between them. The CDR3 runs to 14 residues. Germline V gene sequence: CDR1 LNHDA, CDR2 SQIVND (reference sequence).

This clonotype came up many times. This chain connects TRBV27 to TRBJ1-1; D remains unclear. The CDR3 runs to 13 residues. The germline V gene encodes CDR1 MNHEY and CDR2 SMNVEV (reference sequence). V was pared by 6 bases and J by 11 bases, with 19 bases between. CDR3 in amino acids: CASRRTGGRMAFF. As DNA, the CDR3 is TGTGCCAGCAGACGGACTGGTGGGCGTATGGCTTTCTTT.

This clonotype has a count of ten or more. The chain joins TRBV6-1 to TRBJ2-5, with D tentatively TRBD1 or TRBD2 (8 bases each). The CDR3 extends over 16 amino acids. The V gene's germline CDR1 is MNHNS and CDR2 SASEGT. Trimming left V 6 bases short and J 5 bases short, with 22 bases between. In DNA, the CDR3 is TGTGCCAGCAGCCGGGAGGGGAACAGGGGGTGGGAGACCCAGTACTTC. As protein: CASSREGNRGWETQYF.

Ten or more counts support this clonotype. J is TRBJ2-3 and V is TRBV10-3, with D possibly TRBD2 on 6 matching bases. CDR3 length: 14 amino acids. Trimming took 10 bases from V and 1 from J, leaving 15 bases between them. Germline assignment: CDR1 ENHRY and CDR2 SYGVKD. The CDR3 DNA is TGTGCCACCTGTAGCGGAATCGGCACAGATACGCAGTATTTT. Amino acid sequence: CATCSGIGTDTQYF.

This clonotype showed up just a few times. The chain recombines TRBV2 with TRBJ2-2, with TRBD1 matching over 8 bases. The CDR3 sequence is 13 residues long. V dropped 8 bases and J dropped 2; count of bases not matched to a gene: 1. Looked up from germline, CDR1 is SNHLY and CDR2 is FYNNEI. In DNA form, the CDR3 reads TGTGCCAGCGGACAGGGAAACACCGGGGAGCTGTTTTTT. This encodes CASGQGNTGELFF.

The chain links TRBV6-1 to TRBJ2-7, with 7 bases fitting TRBD2. CDR1 is MNHNS and CDR2 is SASEGT in the germline V gene. The CDR3 is made up of 16 amino acids. V was pared by 4 bases and J by 1 base, with 10 bases of the junction left unmatched. CDR3 loop: CASSVGGGDGSYEQYF. Here the CDR3 DNA reads TGTGCCAGCAGTGTCGGTGGGGGGGACGGATCCTACGAGCAGTACTTC.

The genes are TRBV2 and TRBJ1-2, with TRBD1 identical over 10 bases. The CDR3 spans 15 residues. The junction had 10 bases not matched to a gene; V was cut back by 5 bases and J by 7 bases. Germline values: CDR1 SNHLY, CDR2 FYNNEI. As DNA, the CDR3 is TGTGCCAGCAGTCTTCAGGGACAGGGGATCGGTGGCTACACCTTC. It is translated as CASSLQGQGIGGYTF.

The chain combines TRBV4-1 with TRBJ2-1, with 10 bases aligning to TRBD2. The V segment lost 5 bases and the J segment 0 bases; nucleotides outside the gene matches: 4. This CDR3 spans 16 amino acids. Looked up from germline, CDR1 is MGHRA and CDR2 is YSYEKL. Here the CDR3 DNA reads TGCGCCAGCAGCTCGACTAGCGGGCTCTCCTACAATGAGCAGTTCTTC. It yields the protein CASSSTSGLSYNEQFF.

Notes on this clonotype: The junction does not match germline at one end; this may be a read error. The chain couples TRBV13 to TRBJ2-1; 7 bases are shared with TRBD2. CDR3 length: 15 residues. Germline V gene data show CDR1 as PRHDT and CDR2 as FYEKMQ (reference sequence). The CDR3 coding sequence is TGTGCCAGCAGCCTAGGACTAGGCCCTTACAATGAGCAGTTCTTC. Its translation: CASSLGLGPYNEQFF.

There are many counts of this clonotype. The chain links TRBV11-3 to TRBJ1-1, with a tentative D call TRBD1 (6 bases). Germline V lookup: CDR1 SGHNT, CDR2 YENEEA. CDR3 length equals 14 residues. V was trimmed by 5 bases and J by 1 base, leaving 11 bases between them. The CDR3 region is CASSDMTGNTEAFF. The CDR3 coding sequence is TGTGCCAGCAGCGATATGACAGGGAACACTGAAGCTTTCTTT.

This clonotype was counted only a few times. Here the CDR3 reads CASSLIGGPNEQYF. The CDR3 bases are TGTGCCAGCAGCTTAATTGGAGGGCCAAACGAGCAGTACTTC. V and J are TRBV7-3 and TRBJ2-7; a weak D match, TRBD2 (6 bases). The CDR3 extends over 14 amino acids. Trimming left V 1 base short and J 5 bases short, with 12 bases between. Germline V gene sequence: CDR1 SGHTA, CDR2 FQGTGA.

Note on this clonotype: Since no conserved phenylalanine or tryptophan closes the CDR3, a read error is the likely cause. V is TRBV19 and J is TRBJ2-7; a possible D gene is TRBD1 (7 bases). Germline V gene lookup returns CDR1 LNHDA and CDR2 SQIVND (reference sequence). The CDR3 runs 14 residues. V was trimmed by 5 bases and J by 0 bases, leaving 11 bases between them. The CDR3 here is CASSRQGGSYEQYS. Here the CDR3 DNA reads TGTGCCAGTAGTCGACAGGGAGGCTCCTACGAGCAGTACTCC.

This clonotype appeared many times. The V call is TRBV11-3, the J call TRBJ2-5; 9 positions agree with TRBD2. Trimming took 5 bases from V and 2 from J; bases not matched to a gene: 12. The CDR3 has 17 residues. CDR1 and CDR2 (germline): SGHNT, YENEEA. CDR3 sequence: CASSPGSGRRGQETQYF. The CDR3 DNA follows: TGTGCCAGCAGCCCCGGGAGCGGGAGGAGAGGGCAAGAGACCCAGTACTTC.

The CDR3 DNA sequence: TGCGCCAGCAGTATCCCCCCTTGGGACAGCGGGACCTACGAGCAGTACTTC. Its protein product is CASSIPPWDSGTYEQYF. This rearrangement joins TRBV5-1 to TRBJ2-7, with D possibly being TRBD1 or TRBD2 (7 bases each). This CDR3 has 17 amino acids. Trimming cost V 5 bases and J 2 bases, with 23 bases left between them. The germline V gene has CDR1 SGHRS and CDR2 YFSETQ.

V usage is TRBV2 and J usage is TRBJ1-5; maybe TRBD1 (5 bases). The CDR3 length is 14 residues. CDR1 SNHLY and CDR2 FYNNEI come from the germline V gene. The V gene lost 8 bases and the J gene lost 4 bases, with 15 bases spanning the gap. This CDR3 reads CASGARVKNQPQHF. The CDR3 region has the DNA TGTGCCAGCGGGGCGAGGGTGAAAAATCAGCCCCAGCATTTT.